These 20 T cell receptor beta chains were sequenced from one sample in a study of cytomegalovirus exposure and HLA in healthy donors. Both 60 Vbeta primers and 13 Jbeta primers went into the PCR. The method was immunoSEQ multiplex PCR; TCRdb's version includes in-frame clones alone and lacks a portion of them. Found here are more than 80,000 clones, around 76% of them singletons; the top ten hold 8% to 9%. Sequenced: PBMCs. All receptors come from a human donor in good health.

The chain is built from TRBV14 and TRBJ2-5; D perhaps matches TRBD2 (5 bases). The CDR3 consists of 14 residues. V lost 1 base to trimming and J lost 4 bases, with 10 bases between them. Germline CDR1 and CDR2: SGHDN and FVKESK. The DNA for the CDR3 is TGTGCCAGCAGCCAAGCGAGGGTAGCAGAGACCCAGTACTTC. Its translation: CASSQARVAETQYF. The full variable domain, with the rest looked up from reference TRBV14 and TRBJ2-5, is EAGVTQFPSHSVIEKGQTVTLRCDPISGHDNLYWYRRVMGKEIKFLLHFVKESKQDESGMPNNRFLAERTGGTYSTLKVQPAELEDSGVYFCASSQARVAETQYFGPGTRLLVL.

The chain links TRBV6-1 to TRBJ1-2; D possibly corresponds to TRBD1 (5 bases). Per the germline V gene, CDR1 is MNHNS and CDR2 is SASEGT. Between the trimmed V and J ends, which lost 2 bases and 4 bases, there was a span of 8 bases. CDR3 length equals 13 residues. CDR3 coding DNA: TGTGCCAGCAGTGAATCAGGGTTCTATGGCTACACCTTC. Its translation: CASSESGFYGYTF.

This sequence joins TRBV5-1 and TRBJ2-3; 9 positions match TRBD2. The V and J ends lost 5 bases and 5 bases, in that order; junction bases with no gene match: 6. The CDR3 length is 14 residues. In germline, CDR1 is SGHRS, CDR2 YFSETQ. The CDR3 region is CASSGSGRVDTQYF. The CDR3 DNA reads as TGCGCCAGCAGTGGTAGCGGGAGAGTAGATACGCAGTATTTT.

The V and J genes are TRBV4-1 and TRBJ2-1; a possible D gene is TRBD2 (5 bases). Germline values: CDR1 MGHRA, CDR2 YSYEKL. This CDR3 contains 15 residues. The germline V and J ends were trimmed by 5 bases and 2 bases, with 13 bases remaining between them. The CDR3 spells CASSMGEVAYNEQFF. CDR3 nucleotides: TGCGCCAGCAGCATGGGAGAAGTCGCCTACAATGAGCAGTTCTTC.

The rearrangement uses TRBV5-1 and TRBJ2-7; D call uncertain. Per the germline V gene, CDR1 is SGHRS and CDR2 is YFSETQ. The CDR3 runs 13 residues. V was pared by 1 base and J by 5 bases, with 10 bases between. CDR3 in DNA: TGCGCCAGCAGCTTGACCCTCCAGGACGAGCAGTACTTC. Translation: CASSLTLQDEQYF.

The V gene is TRBV5-1, the J gene TRBJ2-2, with 12 bases matching TRBD2. The CDR3 is 17 amino acids. CDR1 is SGHRS, CDR2 YFSETQ, per germline. V gave up 2 bases and J gave up 9 bases; unmatched junction bases: 11. DNA for the CDR3: TGCGCCAGCAGCTTAGTACCTAGCGGGAGGGCCGGTCGGGAGCTGTTTTTT. Translation gives CASSLVPSGRAGRELFF.

The chain uses TRBV6-5 and TRBJ1-5; D not certain. Germline CDR1 reads MNHEY; CDR2 reads SVGAGI. This CDR3 is 14 amino acids long. V was trimmed by 6 bases and J by 9 bases, leaving 18 bases between them. CDR3 residues: CASRTGGGSGPQHF. For the CDR3, the DNA is TGTGCCAGCAGAACGGGAGGCGGCTCGGGGCCCCAGCATTTT.

This rearrangement joins TRBV1 to TRBJ2-3; no DNA check was done on the table's D call, TRBD1. TRBV1 counts as a pseudogene. The CDR3 has 15 residues. The chain's CDR3 is CTSSQPNRSTDTQYF. CDR3 coding DNA: TGCACCAGCAGCCAGCCCAACAGGAGCACAGATACGCAGTATTTT.

This clone was seen a handful of times. This rearrangement joins TRBV7-8 to TRBJ2-1; 9 nucleotides align to TRBD2. Unmatched junction bases numbered 11, after V lost 5 bases and J lost 9 bases. The CDR3 covers 15 residues. Per germline, CDR1 SGHVS and CDR2 FQNEAQ. The CDR3 DNA follows: TGTGCCAGCAGCCGCGAGGGACTAGCTGATATTGAGCAGTTCTTC. Amino acids: CASSREGLADIEQFF.

This clone was counted ten times or more. The chain carries TRBV6-5 and TRBJ1-1; 8 bases are a match to TRBD1. CDR1 and CDR2 from the germline V gene are MNHEY and SVGAGI. V lost 4 bases, J lost 6 bases, and 7 bases stayed unmatched. The CDR3 contains 14 residues. The CDR3 bases are TGTGCCAGCAGTTTACAGGGGGGCGCCGCTGAAGCTTTCTTT. Residues: CASSLQGGAAEAFF.

This clone has a handful of counts. The genes are TRBV10-3 and TRBJ2-3; TRBD1 might be the D (6 bases). The CDR3 is made up of 14 amino acids. Deletions cut 5 bases from V and 2 bases from J, with 11 bases between. Germline V gene data show CDR1 as ENHRY and CDR2 as SYGVKD. As DNA, the CDR3 is TGTGCCATCAGTCCGGGACACCTCACAGATACGCAGTATTTT. Translation: CAISPGHLTDTQYF.

The table lists this clone with a few counts. The V and J genes are TRBV30 and TRBJ1-4; 11 bases agree with TRBD1. The CDR3 consists of 13 residues. Per the germline V gene, CDR1 is GTSNPN and CDR2 is SVGIG (reference sequence). Trimming cost V 8 bases and J 8 bases; bases outside gene matches: 7. CDR3 in amino acids: CARRDRGMEKLFF. The CDR3 nucleotides read TGTGCCCGAAGGGACAGGGGGATGGAAAAACTGTTTTTT.

The chain is built from TRBV6-5 and TRBJ2-3; 7 bases are a match to TRBD1. This CDR3 is 15 amino acids long. V lost 4 bases, J lost 1 base, and 5 bases stayed unmatched. Germline CDR1 and CDR2: MNHEY and SVGAGI. The CDR3 DNA follows: TGTGCCAGCAGTTTGACAGGGATTGGCACAGATACGCAGTATTTT. It is translated as CASSLTGIGTDTQYF.

The chain recombines TRBV5-1 with TRBJ1-6; 7 positions agree with TRBD1. The CDR3 has 16 amino acids. Trimming removed 3 bases from V and 5 bases from J; junction bases left unmatched: 8. Germline V gene data show CDR1 as SGHRS and CDR2 as YFSETQ. The CDR3 protein is CASSSNRQGDNSPLHF. In DNA form, the CDR3 reads TGCGCCAGCAGCTCGAACAGACAGGGAGATAATTCACCCCTCCACTTT.

The chain recombines TRBV14 with TRBJ2-2, with 8 bases aligning to TRBD2. Unmatched junction bases numbered 5, after V lost 2 bases and J lost 3 bases. Germline loops: CDR1 SGHDN, CDR2 FVKESK. This CDR3 contains 16 residues. In nucleotides, the CDR3 is TGTGCCAGCAGCCAACCGGGACTAGTTTACACCGGGGAGCTGTTTTTT. This translates into CASSQPGLVYTGELFF.

This sequence joins TRBV5-1 and TRBJ2-5, with a possible D match to TRBD2 (5 bases). The V end lost 6 bases, the J end lost 0 bases, and 9 bases lay between the germline ends. Germline lookup yields CDR1 SGHRS and CDR2 YFSETQ. The CDR3 extends over 13 amino acids. The CDR3 reads CASMRGYQETQYF. The CDR3 bases are TGCGCCAGCATGCGAGGGTACCAAGAGACCCAGTACTTC.

V and J are TRBV19 and TRBJ1-5; a weak D match, TRBD1 (6 bases). The CDR3 extends over 15 amino acids. Per the germline V gene, CDR1 is LNHDA and CDR2 is SQIVND (reference sequence). V dropped 7 bases and J dropped 6 bases, with 19 bases sitting between them. The CDR3 coding sequence is TGTGCCAGTACCACGGACGGGGGGCGCGGTCAGCCCCAGCATTTT. Amino acids: CASTTDGGRGQPQHF. The full variable domain, its missing parts supplied by reference TRBV19 and TRBJ1-5, is DGGITQSPKYLFRKEGQNVTLSCEQNLNHDAMYWYRQDPGQGLRLIYYSQIVNDFQKGDIAEGYSVSREKKESFPLTVTSAQKNPTAFYLCASTTDGGRGQPQHFGDGTRLSIL.

The V call is TRBV5-1, the J call TRBJ1-2; D might be TRBD1 (6 bases). The CDR3 has 19 amino acids. V was cut by 4 bases and J by 1 base, with 26 bases left in between. Germline CDR1 reads SGHRS; CDR2 reads YFSETQ. CDR3 sequence (DNA): TGCGCCAGCAGCCAAAGTTTAGGGACAAGACTTCGTAATAACTATGGCTACACCTTC. Protein product: CASSQSLGTRLRNNYGYTF.

This chain uses TRBV7-8 with TRBJ2-7; TRBD2 aligns across 8 bases. Per germline, CDR1 SGHVS and CDR2 FQNEAQ. The CDR3 is made up of 18 amino acids. V shed 5 bases and J 3 bases; nucleotides not matched to a gene: 18. The CDR3 protein is CASSLRRAGGPQNYEQYF. DNA of the CDR3: TGTGCCAGCAGCCTTAGGCGGGCGGGGGGCCCGCAAAACTACGAGCAGTACTTC.

V usage is TRBV19 and J usage is TRBJ1-1, with D possibly being TRBD1 (6 bases). Trimming stripped 5 bases from V and 3 bases from J, with 16 bases between. This CDR3 comprises 15 residues. CDR1 LNHDA and CDR2 SQIVND come from the germline V gene (reference sequence). CDR3 coding DNA: TGTGCCAGTAGTCTCACAGGGTATTTGGACACTGAAGCTTTCTTT. Its translation is CASSLTGYLDTEAFF.